The sequence of this TCR beta chain was determined in a study of naive and memory T cell subsets. Whole-study findings and limits: Activation and differentiation may alter RNA-based TCR counts.

An equimolar mix of two oligonucleotides served as the beta constant-region primer for TRBC1 and TRBC2. One entry per CDR3 protein results from TCRdb running MiXCR on the UMI-ligation and nested PCR reads. The sample consists of 75,000 to 85,000 distinct CDR3 sequences, less than 15% of them appearing once. About this clonotype itself: Its antigen remains unknown.

The germline V gene has CDR1 LGHNA and CDR2 YNFKEQ. The V end was cut by 4 bases, the J end by 4 bases, with 10 bases between. This CDR3 has 13 residues. The chain joins TRBV4-2 to TRBJ1-1, with a tentative D call TRBD1 (6 bases). Sequencing used central memory CD4+ T cells from blood. The TCR sequence derives from a human donor in good health. The CDR3 is CASSLYRVTEAFF. In DNA, the CDR3 is TGTGCCAGCAGCCTATACAGGGTCACTGAAGCTTTCTTT.